The clone carrying this T cell receptor (beta chain) appeared many times. The antigen remains unidentified. This sample stems from a study of human T cells and chemical hapten exposure. Study-wide background: Minor pooled library volume differences mainly drove per-sample TCR yield variation.

The study, taken as a whole, reports: The study found that DPC sensitization did not change TCRs above 1 in 1000 frequency.

Unfractionated whole blood was the source from which total RNA was extracted. Germline V gene sequence: CDR1 SQVTM, CDR2 ANQGSEA. This CDR3 is built from 12 residues. The ends lost 7 bases at V and 4 bases at J; junction bases unmatched: 3. The authors' processing: The number of TCRs in each sample had a median of approximately 96,000 and spanned about 23,224 to 700,000. TCRdb re-analysed the 5' RACE reads in MiXCR, keeping a single row per CDR3 protein. The V and J calls were determined by TCRdb, not by the authors. This sample has 81,000 or so distinct CDR3 sequences, with more than 7.5% found just once.

The sequence came from a male donor in good health. The rearrangement uses TRBV29-1 and TRBJ1-5; 8 bases are shared with TRBD1. CDR3 DNA: TGCAGCGCGACAGGGGTGAATCAGCCCCAGCATTTT. Translated, it gives CSATGVNQPQHF.